The rows below give T cell receptor beta chains drawn from one sample of a study of immune cell composition in non-small cell lung cancer. Method: immunoSEQ multiplex PCR; TCRdb's copy keeps in-frame clones and lacks some. The sample carries approximately 1,000 clones, 60% to 85% recorded once. The material sequenced was non-adjacent lung tissue. The receptors come from a human donor with non-small cell lung cancer. Each CDR3 is given with its conserved first and last residue. D genes are given only for firm matches. Some rows mark clone size as missing; the rest say once, few, many or name a class of expanded clone.

v_call	d_call	j_call	clone_size	cdr3_nt	cdr3_aa
TRBV5-6	TRBD2	TRBJ2-2	-	TGTGCCAGCAGCTTGGGGGCGGGGGTCCCCGGGGAGCTGTTTTTT	CASSLGAGVPGELFF
TRBV11-2	TRBD1	TRBJ2-7	-	TGTGCCAGCAGCTTAGTGGGGTCAGGGGGTGAGCAGTACTTC	CASSLVGSGGEQYF
TRBV7-9	TRBD1	TRBJ2-3	-	TGTGCCAGCAGTACCACAGGGGGCTCCTCTCCCTTTAGCACAGATACGCAGTATTTT	CASSTTGGSSPFSTDTQYF
TRBV5-1	-	TRBJ2-5	-	TGCGCCAGCAGCTTTACCCCCATCCGGGAGACCCAGTACTTC	CASSFTPIRETQYF
TRBV10-3	TRBD2	TRBJ2-5	-	TGTGCCATCAGTGAAACTAGCGGGGGTCAGACCCAGTACTTC	CAISETSGGQTQYF
TRBV6-6	TRBD1	TRBJ2-2	-	TGTGCCAGCAGCCCACCGGGACAGGGACACACCGGGGAGCTGTTTTTT	CASSPPGQGHTGELFF
TRBV2	TRBD1	TRBJ1-3	-	TGTGCCAGCAGTGGGGACAGGGAGCCCTCTGGAAACACCATATATTTT	CASSGDREPSGNTIYF
TRBV6-4	-	TRBJ2-3	few	TGTGCCAGCAGTGACTCGGGCGGGGAGGCAGATACGCAGTATTTT	CASSDSGGEADTQYF
TRBV10-2	-	TRBJ1-5	-	TGCGCCAGCAGTGGGCAGGGCTGGGATAGCAATCAGCCCCAGCATTTT	CASSGQGWDSNQPQHF
TRBV7-6	-	TRBJ2-1	-	TGTGCCAGCAGCCTACAGGGTTACAATGAGCAGTTCTTC	CASSLQGYNEQFF
TRBV19	-	TRBJ1-2	-	TGTGCCAGTAGTATAGATCCGGGCCGGGGAGATGGCTACACCTTC	CASSIDPGRGDGYTF
TRBV7-9	TRBD1	TRBJ1-1	-	TGTGCCATAATTTGGACAGGGCGGGACACTGAAGCTTTCTTT	CAIIWTGRDTEAFF
TRBV6-1	-	TRBJ2-3	-	TGTGCCAGCAGTGAGAGCCAGGGGCTAGGTACGCAGTATTTT	CASSESQGLGTQYF
TRBV5-1	TRBD2	TRBJ2-2	-	TGCGCCAGCAGCTTGGAGGGCTACGCGGGGGGCTCGAACACCGGGGAGCTGTTTTTT	CASSLEGYAGGSNTGELFF
TRBV7-6	-	TRBJ2-3	-	TGTGCCAGCAGCCCGAGTACAGATACGCAGTATTTT	CASSPSTDTQYF
TRBV6-1	TRBD1	TRBJ1-1	-	TGTGCCAGCAGGGGGACAGGGGGAAAGACTGAAGCTTTCTTT	CASRGTGGKTEAFF
TRBV7-8	TRBD2	TRBJ2-1	-	TGTGCCAGCAACCCCGGGGGGTGGAGCTCCTACAATGAGCAGTTCTTC	CASNPGGWSSYNEQFF
TRBV6-6	TRBD2	TRBJ2-5	-	TGTGCCAGCAGTTGGGGAGCGGGGGAGTATTTCGGGACCCAGTACTTC	CASSWGAGEYFGTQYF
TRBV6-1	TRBD2	TRBJ2-7	few	TGTGCCAGCAGTGATCAAAGCGGGGGGCCATACGAGCAGTACTTC	CASSDQSGGPYEQYF
TRBV7-2	TRBD1	TRBJ2-5	-	TGTGCCAGCAGCTTAGAGGGGGCAAAGACCCAGTACTTC	CASSLEGAKTQYF
TRBV5-4	TRBD2	TRBJ2-7	-	TGTGCCAGCAGCTACTTTGGGACTAGCGGGAGGGCCTACGAGCAGTACTTC	CASSYFGTSGRAYEQYF
TRBV7-1	TRBD1	TRBJ2-7	-	TGTGCCAGCAGCTTAGTGGGGTCAGGGGGTGAGCAGTACTTC	CASSLVGSGGEQYF
TRBV5-1	-	TRBJ2-3	-	TGCGCCAGCAAAGAAGACTGGGTAGCAGATACGCAGTATTTT	CASKEDWVADTQYF
TRBV10-2	-	TRBJ2-3	-	TGCGCCAGCATCCCCGGGTTGGGGGGTTCAGATACGCAGTATTTT	CASIPGLGGSDTQYF
TRBV7-9	TRBD2	TRBJ2-7	-	TGTGCCAGCAGCCTAGGATCCGGGACTAGCGCGTACGAGCAGTACTTC	CASSLGSGTSAYEQYF
TRBV9	-	TRBJ2-3	few	TGTGCCAGCAGCAGTCACCCGGGGGGCGGGGATACGCAGTATTTT	CASSSHPGGGDTQYF
TRBV5-6	TRBD1	TRBJ1-3	-	TGTGCCAGCAGCTTAACAGGGGGCTCTGGAAACACCATATATTTT	CASSLTGGSGNTIYF
TRBV9	TRBD2	TRBJ2-1	few	TGTGCCAGCAGCGTGGGGACTAGCGTCGTGCAGTTCTTC	CASSVGTSVVQFF
TRBV2	-	TRBJ1-4	-	TGTGCCAGCGGAGGGACCGCGACAACTAATGAAAAACTGTTTTTT	CASGGTATTNEKLFF
TRBV4-1	-	TRBJ2-7	-	TGCGCCAGCAGCCAGACAACAGGGTATCTGGGGGAGCAGTACTTC	CASSQTTGYLGEQYF
TRBV2	-	TRBJ1-5	-	TGTGCCAGCAGTGAAAATCAGGGGAGCCAGCCCCAGCATTTT	CASSENQGSQPQHF
TRBV7-9	TRBD1	TRBJ2-1	-	TGTGCCAGCAGCTTTATTCGAGGGGGCCGTAATGAGCAGTTCTTC	CASSFIRGGRNEQFF
TRBV11-3	TRBD1	TRBJ2-2	-	TGTGCCAGCAGCTTAGAGGGACAGGTCACCGGGGAGCTGTTTTTT	CASSLEGQVTGELFF
TRBV28	TRBD2	TRBJ2-1	few	TGTGCCAGCAGTTCCCTAGGGGAGCGGGGGGGTTACAATGAGCAGTTCTTC	CASSSLGERGGYNEQFF
TRBV7-6	-	TRBJ1-6	-	TGTGCCAGCAGCTTAGTGGCCAGCTATAATTCACCCCTCCACTTT	CASSLVASYNSPLHF
TRBV6-5	TRBD2	TRBJ2-3	-	TGTGCCAGCAATCCTAGCGGGGGGAAAGATACGCAGTATTTT	CASNPSGGKDTQYF
TRBV2	-	TRBJ1-1	-	TGTGCCAGCCATCTGGTGGGGAGGACCACTGAAGCTTTCTTT	CASHLVGRTTEAFF
TRBV7-2	-	TRBJ1-2	once	TGTGCCAGCAGCTCTGGGCCCTTTAACTATGGCTACACCTTC	CASSSGPFNYGYTF
TRBV16	-	TRBJ2-7	-	TGTGCCAGCAGCCAAATCGGGCCACCCGGGGGAGAGCAGTACTTC	CASSQIGPPGGEQYF
TRBV5-1	TRBD1	TRBJ2-5	-	TGCGCCAGCAGCTTTACCGGGACAGGGGCATATAGGGAGACCCAGTACTTC	CASSFTGTGAYRETQYF
TRBV7-6	TRBD2	TRBJ2-2	-	TGTGCCAGCAGCCGTTGGCTAGCGGGAGGGACCGGGGAGCTGTTTTTT	CASSRWLAGGTGELFF
TRBV19	-	TRBJ2-6	few	TGTGCCAGTAGAGCTCAGGCTGGGGCCAACGTCCTGACTTTC	CASRAQAGANVLTF
TRBV2	TRBD1	TRBJ2-7	-	TGTGCCAGCAGAACGGGACAGGTAACCGAGCAGTACTTC	CASRTGQVTEQYF
TRBV19	-	TRBJ2-3	-	TGTGCCAGTAGTGCCGCTCCTCTAGGTGGGACAGATACGCAGTATTTT	CASSAAPLGGTDTQYF
TRBV28	-	TRBJ2-7	-	TGTGCCAGCAGTTTAGAGGCAGGGGGGTTGTCCTACGAGCAGTACTTC	CASSLEAGGLSYEQYF
TRBV28	TRBD1	TRBJ2-7	-	TGTGCCAGCAGTAGTGGGACAGCGGAGCAGTACTTC	CASSSGTAEQYF
TRBV6-6	TRBD2	TRBJ2-1	-	TGTGCCAGCTCGGCCCCTAGCGGGGGGACCTACAATGAGCAGTTCTTC	CASSAPSGGTYNEQFF
TRBV7-8	-	TRBJ2-7	-	TGTGCCAGCAGCTTATCGGTCGGCGAGCAGTACTTC	CASSLSVGEQYF
TRBV6-5	TRBD2	TRBJ2-2	-	TGTGCCAGCAGTTACGGGACTAGCCACACCGGGGAGCTGTTTTTT	CASSYGTSHTGELFF
TRBV7-8	-	TRBJ1-2	-	TGTGCCAGCAGCTTAGCCGGTGGGGAGGGGGTTAACTATGGCTACACCTTC	CASSLAGGEGVNYGYTF
TRBV7-8	TRBD1	TRBJ1-2	-	TGTGCCAGCAGTTTCTTCGGACAGGGGCCCTATGGCTACACCTTC	CASSFFGQGPYGYTF
TRBV2	TRBD1	TRBJ2-7	few	TGTGCCAGCAGTAGGGGGACAGTCTCCCCGGGAGAGCAGTACTTC	CASSRGTVSPGEQYF
TRBV5-6	-	TRBJ2-7	-	TGTGCCAGCAGCGCTGAAGTGGCCGGAGGCTACGAGCAGTACTTC	CASSAEVAGGYEQYF
TRBV9	TRBD2	TRBJ2-3	-	TGTGCCAGCAGCGTAGAGGGGGGGACTAGTTCCGATACGCAGTATTTT	CASSVEGGTSSDTQYF
TRBV4-1	-	TRBJ2-5	-	TGCGCCAGCAGCCAAGGTTCAGGGGCCCAGCAAGAGACCCAGTACTTC	CASSQGSGAQQETQYF
TRBV9	TRBD2	TRBJ2-2	-	TGTGCCAGCAGCCTAGCGGGATCGAACACCGGGGAGCTGTTTTTT	CASSLAGSNTGELFF
TRBV5-1	TRBD1	TRBJ2-7	-	TGCGCCAGCAGCTCCGAGCTCGACGCCTTCCTCCGGGACAGATCTTCCTACGAGCAGTACTTC	CASSSELDAFLRDRSSYEQYF